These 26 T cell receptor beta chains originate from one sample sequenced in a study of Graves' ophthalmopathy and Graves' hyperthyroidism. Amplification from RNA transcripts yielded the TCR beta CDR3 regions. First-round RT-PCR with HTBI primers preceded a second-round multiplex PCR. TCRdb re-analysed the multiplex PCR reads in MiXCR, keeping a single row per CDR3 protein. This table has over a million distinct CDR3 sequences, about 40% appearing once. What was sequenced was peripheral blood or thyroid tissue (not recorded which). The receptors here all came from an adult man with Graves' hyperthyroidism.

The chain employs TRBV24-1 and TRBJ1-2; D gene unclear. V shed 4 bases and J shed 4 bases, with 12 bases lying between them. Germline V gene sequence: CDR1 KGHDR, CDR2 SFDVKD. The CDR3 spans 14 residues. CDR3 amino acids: CATSDHTLTYGYTF. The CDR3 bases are TGTGCCACCAGTGACCACACATTAACCTATGGCTACACCTTC.

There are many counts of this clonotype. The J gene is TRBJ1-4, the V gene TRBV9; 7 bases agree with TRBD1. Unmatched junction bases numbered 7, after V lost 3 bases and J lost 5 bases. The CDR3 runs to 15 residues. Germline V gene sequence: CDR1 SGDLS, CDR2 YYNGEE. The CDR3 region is CASSAVTGENEKLFF. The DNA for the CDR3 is TGTGCCAGCAGCGCCGTCACAGGGGAAAATGAAAAACTGTTTTTT.

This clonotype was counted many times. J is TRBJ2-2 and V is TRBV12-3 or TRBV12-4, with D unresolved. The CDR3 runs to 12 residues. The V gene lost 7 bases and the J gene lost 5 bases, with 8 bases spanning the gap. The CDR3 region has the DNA TGTGCCAGCACACGTTCGACCGGGGAGCTGTTTTTT. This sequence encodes CASTRSTGELFF.

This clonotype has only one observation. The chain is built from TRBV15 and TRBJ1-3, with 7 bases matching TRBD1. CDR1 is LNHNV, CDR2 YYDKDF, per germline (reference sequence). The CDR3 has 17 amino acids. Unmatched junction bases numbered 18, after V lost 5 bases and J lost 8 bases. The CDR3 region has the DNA TGTGCCACCAGCCCCCGAGGCGGGACAGCTCGCGGCTACACCATATATTTT. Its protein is CATSPRGGTARGYTIYF.

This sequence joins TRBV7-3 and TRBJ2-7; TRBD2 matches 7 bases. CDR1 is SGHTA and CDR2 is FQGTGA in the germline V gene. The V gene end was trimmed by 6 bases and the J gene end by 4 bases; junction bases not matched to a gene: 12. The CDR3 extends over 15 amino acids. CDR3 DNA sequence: TGTGCCAGCAGTCACGACACAGGCGGGAGATACGAGCAGTACTTC. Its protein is CASSHDTGGRYEQYF.

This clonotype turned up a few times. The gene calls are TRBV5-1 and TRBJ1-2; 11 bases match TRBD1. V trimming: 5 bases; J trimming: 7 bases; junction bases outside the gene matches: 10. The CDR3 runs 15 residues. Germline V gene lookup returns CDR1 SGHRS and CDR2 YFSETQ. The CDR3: CASRYRDRGYRGYTF. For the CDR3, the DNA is TGCGCCAGCAGATATCGGGACAGGGGGTATCGTGGCTACACCTTC.

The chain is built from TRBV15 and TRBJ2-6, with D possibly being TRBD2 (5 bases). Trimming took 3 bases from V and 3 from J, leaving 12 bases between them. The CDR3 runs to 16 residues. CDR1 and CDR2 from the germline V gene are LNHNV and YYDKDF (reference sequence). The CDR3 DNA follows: TGTGCCACCAGCAGTTATTCCGGAGGTGGGGCCAACGTCCTGACTTTC. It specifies CATSSYSGGGANVLTF. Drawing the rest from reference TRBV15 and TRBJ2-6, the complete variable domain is DAMVIQNPRYQVTQFGKPVTLSCSQTLNHNVMYWYQQKSSQAPKLLFHYYDKDFNNEADTPDNFQSRRPNTSFCFLDIRSPGLGDTAMYLCATSSYSGGGANVLTFGAGSRLTVL.

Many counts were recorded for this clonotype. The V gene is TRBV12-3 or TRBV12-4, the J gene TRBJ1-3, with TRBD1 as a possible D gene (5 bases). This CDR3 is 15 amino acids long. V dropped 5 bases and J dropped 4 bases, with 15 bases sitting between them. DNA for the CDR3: TGTGCCAGCAGTGGGACCCAGCTCTACGGAAACACCATATATTTT. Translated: CASSGTQLYGNTIYF.

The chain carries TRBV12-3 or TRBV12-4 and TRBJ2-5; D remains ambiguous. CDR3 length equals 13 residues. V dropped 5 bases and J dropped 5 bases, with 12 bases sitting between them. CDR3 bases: TGTGCCAGCAGTGGACCTCCGGCGGAGACCCAGTACTTC. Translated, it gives CASSGPPAETQYF.

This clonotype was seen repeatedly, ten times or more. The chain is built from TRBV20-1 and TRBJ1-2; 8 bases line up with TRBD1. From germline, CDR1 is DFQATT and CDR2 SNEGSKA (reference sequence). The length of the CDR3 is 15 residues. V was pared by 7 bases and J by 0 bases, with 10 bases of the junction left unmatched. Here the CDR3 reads CSVLRQGNPNYGYTF. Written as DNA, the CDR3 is TGCAGTGTTTTAAGACAGGGGAATCCTAACTATGGCTACACCTTC.

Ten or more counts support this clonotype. The CDR3 loop is CASSISGLNTEAFF. The CDR3, as DNA: TGCGCCAGCAGCATCTCCGGGCTTAACACTGAAGCTTTCTTT. The V call is TRBV5-1, the J call TRBJ1-1; D call uncertain. CDR1 and CDR2 from the germline V gene are SGHRS and YFSETQ. Trimming pared 4 bases from V and 2 bases from J, leaving 12 bases between. The CDR3 has 14 residues.

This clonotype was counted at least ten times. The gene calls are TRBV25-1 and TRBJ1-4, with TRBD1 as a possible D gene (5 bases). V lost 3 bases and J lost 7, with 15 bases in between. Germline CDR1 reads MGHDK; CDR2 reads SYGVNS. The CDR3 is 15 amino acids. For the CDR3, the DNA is TGTGCCAGCAGTGACTCGAGGGGAGCGGGTGAAAAACTGTTTTTT. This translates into CASSDSRGAGEKLFF.

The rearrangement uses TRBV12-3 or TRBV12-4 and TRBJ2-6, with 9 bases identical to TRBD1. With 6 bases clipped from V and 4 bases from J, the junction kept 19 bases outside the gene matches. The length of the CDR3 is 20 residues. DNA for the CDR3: TGTGCCAGCAGCAATCATCAACAGGGGGCGAGGTCGCTCGGGGCCAACGTCCTGACTTTC. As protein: CASSNHQQGARSLGANVLTF.

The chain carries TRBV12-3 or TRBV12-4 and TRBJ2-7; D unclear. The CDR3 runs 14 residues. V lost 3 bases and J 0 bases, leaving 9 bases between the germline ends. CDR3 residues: CASSFGPSSYEQYF. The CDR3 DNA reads TGTGCCAGCAGTTTCGGTCCAAGCTCCTACGAGCAGTACTTC.

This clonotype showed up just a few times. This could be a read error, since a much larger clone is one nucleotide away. CDR3 sequence: CASSLDSGSSYEQYF. CDR3 sequence (DNA): TGCGCCAGCAGCCTGGACAGCGGAAGCTCCTACGAGCAGTACTTC. This chain uses TRBV5-1 with TRBJ2-7, with a weak D call TRBD1 (6 bases). Trimming took 4 bases from V and 0 from J, leaving 14 bases between them. Germline CDR1 and CDR2: SGHRS and YFSETQ. The CDR3 has 15 amino acids.

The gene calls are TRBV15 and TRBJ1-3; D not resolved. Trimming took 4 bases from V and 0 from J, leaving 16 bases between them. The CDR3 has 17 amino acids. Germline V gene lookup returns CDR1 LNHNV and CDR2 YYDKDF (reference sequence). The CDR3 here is CATSIVRVGCSGNTIYF. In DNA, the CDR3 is TGTGCCACCAGCATCGTAAGGGTCGGGTGCTCTGGAAACACCATATATTTT.

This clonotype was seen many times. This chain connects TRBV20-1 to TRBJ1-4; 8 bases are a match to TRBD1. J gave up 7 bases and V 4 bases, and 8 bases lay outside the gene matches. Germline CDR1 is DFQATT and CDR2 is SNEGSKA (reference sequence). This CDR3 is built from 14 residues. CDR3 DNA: TGCAGTGCTAATCCCCAGGGGGCGCCTGAAAAACTGTTTTTT. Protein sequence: CSANPQGAPEKLFF.

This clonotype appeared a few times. The CDR3 nucleotides are TGTGCCAGCAGTCCACAGGCATTCCCTAACTATGGCTACACCTTC. Translation gives CASSPQAFPNYGYTF. The chain carries TRBV6-6 and TRBJ1-2; D possibly corresponds to TRBD1 (5 bases). The germline CDR1 and CDR2 sequences are MNHNY and SVGAGI (reference sequence). The CDR3 has 15 amino acids. Deletions cut 5 bases from V and 0 bases from J, with 13 bases between.

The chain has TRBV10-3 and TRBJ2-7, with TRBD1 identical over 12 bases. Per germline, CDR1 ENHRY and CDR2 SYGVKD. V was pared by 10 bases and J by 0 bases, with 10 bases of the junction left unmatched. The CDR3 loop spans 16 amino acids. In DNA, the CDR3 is TGTGCCAGCAGGCCGGGACAGGGGGCGTACTCCTACGAGCAGTACTTC. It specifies CASRPGQGAYSYEQYF.

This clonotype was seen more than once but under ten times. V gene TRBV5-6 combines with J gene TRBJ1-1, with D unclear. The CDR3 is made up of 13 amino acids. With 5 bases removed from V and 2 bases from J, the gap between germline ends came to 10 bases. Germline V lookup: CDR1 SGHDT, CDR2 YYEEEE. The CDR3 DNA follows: TGTGCCAGCAGGAGAAACACAAACACTGAAGCTTTCTTT. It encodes CASRRNTNTEAFF.

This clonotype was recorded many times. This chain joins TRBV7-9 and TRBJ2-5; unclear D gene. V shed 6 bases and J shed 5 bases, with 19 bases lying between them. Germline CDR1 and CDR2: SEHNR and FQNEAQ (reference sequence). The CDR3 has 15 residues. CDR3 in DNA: TGTGCCAGCAGTTTCATAGCCTACCTGGAGGAGACCCAGTACTTC. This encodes CASSFIAYLEETQYF.

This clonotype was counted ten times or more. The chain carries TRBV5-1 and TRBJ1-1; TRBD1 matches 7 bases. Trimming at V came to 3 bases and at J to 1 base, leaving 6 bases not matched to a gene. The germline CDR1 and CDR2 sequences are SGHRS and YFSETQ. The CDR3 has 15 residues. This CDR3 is CASSWSQGKNTEAFF. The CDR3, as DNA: TGCGCCAGCAGCTGGTCACAGGGGAAGAACACTGAAGCTTTCTTT.

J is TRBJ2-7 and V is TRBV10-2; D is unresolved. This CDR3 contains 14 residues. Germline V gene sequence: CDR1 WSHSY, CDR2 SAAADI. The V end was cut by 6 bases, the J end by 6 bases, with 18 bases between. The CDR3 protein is CASRGFTWKAEQYF. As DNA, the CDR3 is TGCGCCAGCAGGGGTTTTACGTGGAAAGCCGAGCAGTACTTC.

The CDR3 DNA reads TGTGCCAGCAGCACCCCGGGGGGGGGGGAGACCCAGTACTTC. The encoded protein is CASSTPGGGETQYF. The chain links TRBV7-2 to TRBJ2-5; 8 nucleotides line up with TRBD2. V shed 5 bases, J shed 5 bases, and the junction held 7 bases outside the gene matches. The CDR3 runs to 14 residues. In germline, CDR1 is SGHTA, CDR2 FQGNSA.

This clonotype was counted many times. In DNA form, the CDR3 reads TGTGCCAGCAGTGAATTATTGGAGAACACTGAAGCTTTCTTT. It specifies CASSELLENTEAFF. The rearrangement joins TRBV25-1 to TRBJ1-1; D is undetermined. The CDR3 runs to 14 residues. The germline V gene encodes CDR1 MGHDK and CDR2 SYGVNS. V was cut by 1 base and J by 1 base, with 7 bases left in between.

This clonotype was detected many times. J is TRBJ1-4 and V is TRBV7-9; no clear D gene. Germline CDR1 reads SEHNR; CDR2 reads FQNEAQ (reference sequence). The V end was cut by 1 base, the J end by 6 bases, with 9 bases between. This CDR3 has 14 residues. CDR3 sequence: CASSLVGFDEKLFF. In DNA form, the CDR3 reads TGTGCCAGCAGCTTAGTTGGGTTCGATGAAAAACTGTTTTTT.